A single sample gave rise to the 2 T cell receptor beta chains below, sequenced in a study of radiation and T cells in renal cell carcinoma. Clones were sequenced by immunoSEQ multiplex PCR, and TCRdb holds only the in-frame ones, with some missing. Of 140,000 or so clones in the sample, approximately 90% were seen once. Sample time point: baseline pretreatment blood. Treatment specified: 15 Gy SBRT to primary tumor, nephrectomy 4 weeks later. The sample here was blood, taken from a patient whose treatment included radiotherapy and nephrectomy. These receptors originate from a woman between 50 and 59 years old with renal cell carcinoma.

Remarks on this clone: One end of the junction does not line up with germline, which may come from a read error. The chain combines TRBV7-8 with TRBJ2-2, with no clear D. CDR1 SGHVS and CDR2 FQNEAQ come from the germline V gene. The CDR3 runs 12 residues. The CDR3 nucleotides are TGTGCCAGCAGTTTAGAATCGGGGGAGCTGTTTTTT. It encodes CASSLESGELFF.

The V gene is TRBV7-8, the J gene TRBJ2-2; the match to TRBD1 covers 7 bases. Trimming took 1 base from V and 7 from J; bases not matched to a gene: 6. The CDR3 spans 15 residues. From germline, CDR1 is SGHVS and CDR2 FQNEAQ. In DNA, the CDR3 is TGTGCCAGCAGCTTAGTGGGACAGTCCCACGGGGAGCTGTTTTTT. Its protein product is CASSLVGQSHGELFF.